These 20 T cell receptor beta chains were sequenced from one sample in a study of cytomegalovirus exposure and HLA in healthy donors. The PCR was carried out with 60 Vbeta primers and 13 Jbeta primers. Some clones are missing from TCRdb's copy, which holds only in-frame ones; the method was immunoSEQ multiplex PCR. The listing records around 70,000 clones. Material for sequencing was PBMCs. Receptors were obtained from a female donor in good health and CMV-seropositive.

The chain couples TRBV7-8 to TRBJ2-7; 7 bases fit TRBD2. The CDR3 has 16 amino acids. V dropped 2 bases and J dropped 4; count of bases not matched to a gene: 11. Germline values: CDR1 SGHVS, CDR2 FQNEAQ. CDR3 in DNA: TGTGCCAGCAGCTTACCCCTCCAGCGGGGCAATTACGAGCAGTACTTC. Amino acid sequence: CASSLPLQRGNYEQYF.

The CDR3 region is CASSQVGQPPDTQYF. CDR3 coding DNA: TGTGCCAGCAGCCAAGTTGGACAGCCCCCAGATACGCAGTATTTT. The chain has TRBV14 and TRBJ2-3; D perhaps matches TRBD1 (6 bases). The CDR3 has 15 residues. Trimming took 1 base from V and 4 from J, leaving 12 bases between them. Germline V CDR1 and CDR2: SGHDN, FVKESK.

The V call is TRBV7-8, the J call TRBJ1-3, with TRBD1 matching over 9 bases. Germline CDR1 is SGHVS and CDR2 is FQNEAQ. Germline trimming cut 5 bases from V and 4 bases from J; bases unmatched to any gene: 9. The length of the CDR3 is 16 residues. CDR3 bases: TGTGCCAGCAGCCTAAGGGACAGGGTGCGAGGAAACACCATATATTTT. Its protein is CASSLRDRVRGNTIYF.

V is TRBV23-1 and J is TRBJ2-7; D uncertain. TRBV23-1 is given ORF status, its function remaining uncertain. CDR3 size: 15 residues. V shed 1 base and J shed 5 bases, with 15 bases lying between them. For the CDR3, the DNA is TGCGCCAGCAGTCAATGCATGAGCCCGCGAAACGAGCAGTACTTC. Its protein is CASSQCMSPRNEQYF.

The chain recombines TRBV11-2 with TRBJ2-3; maybe TRBD2 (5 bases). This CDR3 region has 13 residues. Trimming shortened V by 0 bases and J by 9 bases, and 10 bases separated the two germline ends. Germline CDR1 SGHAT, CDR2 FQNNGV. In DNA form, the CDR3 reads TGTGCCAGCAGCTTAGAACCGGGAAGAACGCAGTATTTT. It codes for CASSLEPGRTQYF.

The J gene is TRBJ1-1, the V gene TRBV4-3; D not resolved. The germline V and J ends were trimmed by 6 bases and 8 bases, with 13 bases remaining between them. CDR1 and CDR2 (germline): LGHNA, YSLEER. The CDR3 has 12 amino acids. The DNA of the CDR3 is TGCGCCAGCAGGGCTCTGGGAGGGGAAGCTTTCTTT. Translating it yields CASRALGGEAFF.

According to its frequency, this clone is medium-sized. The rearrangement uses TRBV4-2 and TRBJ2-7, with 9 bases fitting TRBD2. CDR1 and CDR2 (germline): LGHNA, YNFKEQ. The CDR3 has 15 residues. Trimming removed 0 bases from V and 0 bases from J; junction bases left unmatched: 0. CDR3 region: CASSQEGLASYEQYF. CDR3 coding DNA: TGTGCCAGCAGCCAAGAGGGACTAGCCTCCTACGAGCAGTACTTC.

V is TRBV7-9 and J is TRBJ2-1; D is possibly TRBD2 (7 bases). Trimming left V 1 base short and J 7 bases short, with 11 bases between. The CDR3 is 14 amino acids. Germline-derived CDR1 and CDR2 are SEHNR and FQNEAQ (reference sequence). CDR3 nucleotides: TGTGCCAGCAGCTTAGTCGGGGGGCCAAATGAGCAGTTCTTC. Translating gives CASSLVGGPNEQFF.

The chain recombines TRBV15 with TRBJ1-4; 9 nucleotides align to TRBD1. Trimming at V came to 6 bases and at J to 8 bases, leaving 4 bases not matched to a gene. The germline V gene has CDR1 LNHNV and CDR2 YYDKDF (reference sequence). This CDR3 has 13 amino acids. DNA for the CDR3: TGTGCCACCAGGAAACAGGGGGCCGAAAAACTGTTTTTT. Its translation: CATRKQGAEKLFF.

The rearrangement joins TRBV7-9 to TRBJ2-3; D may be TRBD1 (6 bases). Germline V gives CDR1 SEHNR, CDR2 FQNEAQ (reference sequence). V lost 6 bases to trimming and J lost 5 bases, with 6 bases between them. The CDR3 sequence is 11 residues long. The CDR3, as DNA: TGTGCCAGCAGGGACAGAGATACGCAGTATTTT. Its translation is CASRDRDTQYF.

The gene calls are TRBV7-9 and TRBJ1-5; D is possibly TRBD1 (5 bases). The CDR3 consists of 16 residues. Between the trimmed V and J ends, which lost 3 bases and 4 bases, there was a span of 16 bases. Germline-derived CDR1 and CDR2 are SEHNR and FQNEAQ (reference sequence). CDR3 residues: CASSLDRQGENQPQHF. Written as DNA, the CDR3 is TGTGCCAGCAGCTTGGACCGACAAGGGGAAAATCAGCCCCAGCATTTT. The whole variable domain, remainder taken from reference TRBV7-9 and TRBJ1-5, is DTGVSQNPRHKITKRGQNVTFRCDPISEHNRLYWYRQTLGQGPEFLTYFQNEAQLEKSRLLSDRFSAERPKGSFSTLEIQRTEQGDSAMYLCASSLDRQGENQPQHFGDGTRLSIL.

This chain joins TRBV4-3 and TRBJ2-1; 7 bases are a match to TRBD2. This CDR3 has 16 residues. Losses at the gene ends were 0 bases for V and 3 bases for J; bases not matched to a gene: 5. From germline, CDR1 is LGHNA and CDR2 YSLEER. In DNA, the CDR3 is TGCGCCAGCAGCCAAGATCGGCGCGGGGGCTACAATGAGCAGTTCTTC. The encoded protein is CASSQDRRGGYNEQFF.

V usage is TRBV15 and J usage is TRBJ2-5, with a tentative D call TRBD2 (7 bases). This CDR3 spans 12 amino acids. CDR1 and CDR2 (germline): LNHNV, YYDKDF (reference sequence). V was shortened by 8 bases and J by 4 bases, with 11 bases between the two germline ends. The CDR3 DNA sequence: TGTGCCACCGGGGGGGCAGGAGAGACCCAGTACTTC. Translating it yields CATGGAGETQYF.

The chain uses TRBV4-2 and TRBJ1-6; the match to TRBD1 covers 9 bases. CDR3 length: 18 residues. CDR1 and CDR2 (germline): LGHNA, YNFKEQ. Losses at the gene ends were 4 bases for V and 0 bases for J; bases not matched to a gene: 7. The CDR3 DNA reads as TGTGCCAGCAGCCCCACGACAGGGGGAAACTCCTATAATTCACCCCTCCACTTT. Residues: CASSPTTGGNSYNSPLHF.

The chain has TRBV5-1 and TRBJ2-7; TRBD1 aligns across 8 bases. The CDR3 runs 15 residues. Trimming took 4 bases from V and 0 from J; bases not matched to a gene: 6. Germline CDR1 and CDR2: SGHRS and YFSETQ. The CDR3, as DNA: TGCGCCAGCAGCGGGCGGACAGGGTCCTCCTACGAGCAGTACTTC. It encodes CASSGRTGSSYEQYF.

This chain links TRBV5-1 with TRBJ2-7; 13 bases match TRBD2. The V gene's germline CDR1 is SGHRS and CDR2 YFSETQ. This CDR3 is built from 15 residues. V trimming: 4 bases; J trimming: 4 bases; junction bases outside the gene matches: 5. CDR3 coding DNA: TGCGCCAGCAGCGGGCCGGGACTAGCGGGATACGAGCAGTACTTC. This sequence encodes CASSGPGLAGYEQYF.

The chain links TRBV18 to TRBJ1-1, with a tentative D call TRBD1 (6 bases). CDR1 and CDR2 from the germline V gene are KGHSH and LQKENI. The CDR3 is made up of 14 amino acids. The V end lost 2 bases, the J end lost 4 bases, and 11 bases lay between the germline ends. The CDR3 protein is CASSPTGLGTEAFF. The CDR3 DNA reads as TGTGCCAGCTCACCAACAGGGTTGGGCACTGAAGCTTTCTTT. Full variable domain (remainder filled in from reference TRBV18 and TRBJ1-1): NAGVMQNPRHLVRRRGQEARLRCSPMKGHSHVYWYRQLPEEGLKFMVYLQKENIIDESGMPKERFSAEFPKEGPSILRIQQVVRGDSAAYFCASSPTGLGTEAFFGQGTRLTVV.

V usage is TRBV5-1 and J usage is TRBJ2-7; 7 nucleotides line up with TRBD1. The CDR3 contains 14 residues. Germline assignment: CDR1 SGHRS and CDR2 YFSETQ. The J segment lost 6 bases and the V segment lost 0 bases, leaving 6 bases of the junction unmatched. The CDR3 bases are TGCGCCAGCAGCTTGGAGGGGGCGAGTATCGAGCAGTACTTC. It translates to CASSLEGASIEQYF.

The chain is built from TRBV5-4 and TRBJ1-6; 7 positions agree with TRBD1. The CDR3 loop spans 16 amino acids. The germline gives CDR1 SGHNT, CDR2 YYREEE (reference sequence). J lost 5 bases, V lost 2 bases, and 7 bases had no gene match. The CDR3 DNA is TGTGCCAGCAGCTTCACCGGGACAGCGGATAATTCACCCCTCCACTTT. This codes for CASSFTGTADNSPLHF.

The rearrangement uses TRBV30 and TRBJ1-3, with D maybe TRBD1 (5 bases). V lost 8 bases to trimming and J lost 3 bases, with 5 bases between them. This CDR3 spans 10 amino acids. CDR1 GTSNPN and CDR2 SVGIG come from the germline V gene (reference sequence). The DNA for the CDR3 is TGTGCCGGACATGGAAACACCATATATTTT. Translated, it gives CAGHGNTIYF.